The 19 T cell receptor beta chains given below trace back to one sample, sequenced in a study of a mutant IDH1 vaccine in newly diagnosed glioma. TCRdb's table, derived via immunoSEQ multiplex PCR, lists solely in-frame clones and lacks some. The repertoire holds tens of thousands of clones, with about 86% as singletons. This sample's time point: week 35, safety follow-up. One vaccine dose held 300 ug of mutant IDH1 20-mer peptide and came with topical imiquimod. These TCRs are of unknown antigen specificity. This material consisted of PBMCs, taken from a glioma patient whose treatment included an IDH1 peptide vaccine. The origin of the receptors is a man aged 40-49 years with glioma.

This clone turned up a few times. This chain links TRBV7-9 with TRBJ2-5; D is unresolved. The CDR3 is 14 amino acids. Between the trimmed V and J ends, which lost 5 bases and 5 bases, there was a span of 15 bases. Germline CDR1 SEHNR, CDR2 FQNEAQ (reference sequence). CDR3 in amino acids: CASSPGLARETQYF. CDR3 DNA sequence: TGTGCCAGCAGCCCCGGGTTGGCCCGGGAGACCCAGTACTTC. Using reference TRBV7-9 and TRBJ2-5 for the parts outside the CDR3, the full variable domain is DTGVSQNPRHKITKRGQNVTFRCDPISEHNRLYWYRQTLGQGPEFLTYFQNEAQLEKSRLLSDRFSAERPKGSFSTLEIQRTEQGDSAMYLCASSPGLARETQYFGPGTRLLVL.

The CDR3 bases are TGCAGCGTGGATGATCCCATGACTAGCGGGGGGAATGAGCAGTTCTTC. It yields the protein CSVDDPMTSGGNEQFF. V usage is TRBV29-1 and J usage is TRBJ2-1; 13 bases agree with TRBD2. The trim removed 6 bases at V and 7 bases at J, leaving 12 bases unmatched. The CDR3 extends over 16 amino acids. The V gene's germline CDR1 is SQVTM and CDR2 ANQGSEA.

The chain joins TRBV7-6 to TRBJ2-3; D is uncertain. V was pared by 4 bases and J by 5 bases, with 10 bases between. Germline V gives CDR1 SGHVS, CDR2 FNYEAQ. This CDR3 has 13 residues. The CDR3 DNA reads as TGTGCCAGCAGCTCGACCCCAAAAGATACGCAGTATTTT. Its protein is CASSSTPKDTQYF.

The chain uses TRBV7-5 and TRBJ2-5; the DNA was not compared with TRBD2, the D call given in the table. TRBV7-5 has pseudogene status. This CDR3 has 15 amino acids. This CDR3 reads CVRGSREAVQETQYF. In DNA form, the CDR3 reads TGTGTCAGAGGATCGCGGGAGGCGGTCCAAGAGACCCAGTACTTC.

The chain couples TRBV4-1 to TRBJ1-1; weak D call: TRBD1 (6 bases). Per the germline V gene, CDR1 is MGHRA and CDR2 is YSYEKL. Trimming left V 1 base short and J 3 bases short, with 9 bases between. The CDR3 extends over 14 amino acids. CDR3 sequence (DNA): TGCGCCAGCAGCCAAGGGGGGGCATACACTGAAGCTTTCTTT. Amino acid sequence: CASSQGGAYTEAFF.

The chain carries TRBV10-3 and TRBJ2-7, with 9 positions matching TRBD1. From germline, CDR1 is ENHRY and CDR2 SYGVKD. The ends lost 7 bases at V and 3 bases at J; junction bases unmatched: 7. This CDR3 is built from 14 residues. The DNA of the CDR3 is TGTGCCATCAAGCCGGGACAGGGTAACTACGAGCAGTACTTC. This gives the protein CAIKPGQGNYEQYF.

Only one count was recorded for this clone. The V call is TRBV5-1, the J call TRBJ2-5; no reliable D call. The CDR3 runs 13 residues. Looked up from germline, CDR1 is SGHRS and CDR2 is YFSETQ. The V and J ends lost 0 bases and 5 bases respectively, with 8 bases between them. The CDR3 here is CASSLGSVETQYF. The CDR3 DNA is TGCGCCAGCAGCTTGGGAAGCGTCGAGACCCAGTACTTC. The variable domain in full, completed from reference TRBV5-1 and TRBJ2-5, reads KAGVTQTPRYLIKTRGQQVTLSCSPISGHRSVSWYQQTPGQGLQFLFEYFSETQRNKGNFPGRFSGRQFSNSRSEMNVSTLELGDSALYLCASSLGSVETQYFGPGTRLLVL.

This chain links TRBV19 with TRBJ2-2; D perhaps matches TRBD2 (6 bases). Germline V lookup: CDR1 LNHDA, CDR2 SQIVND (reference sequence). The CDR3 is 13 amino acids. In nucleotides, the CDR3 is TGTGAGTCTAGCGTCGCTAATATCGGGGAGCTGTTTTTT. This encodes CESSVANIGELFF.

The chain recombines TRBV2 with TRBJ2-7, with D perhaps matching TRBD2 (6 bases). Germline V lookup: CDR1 SNHLY, CDR2 FYNNEI. With 6 bases removed from V and 3 bases from J, the gap between germline ends came to 18 bases. This CDR3 is built from 15 residues. The CDR3 bases are TGTGCCAGCAGGAGGGACTCCACAACGTACTACGAGCAGTACTTC. Amino acids: CASRRDSTTYYEQYF.

The chain has TRBV5-1 and TRBJ2-7; no firm D call. There are 11 residues in the CDR3. Trimming removed 3 bases at V and 0 bases at J, with 1 base between. Per germline, CDR1 SGHRS and CDR2 YFSETQ. This CDR3 reads CASSYSYEQYF. The CDR3 bases are TGCGCCAGCAGCTACTCCTACGAGCAGTACTTC.

This clone was detected only once. The chain couples TRBV19 to TRBJ2-3; 10 nucleotides agree with TRBD2. J was trimmed by 3 bases and V by 6 bases; bases with no gene match: 9. This CDR3 is built from 16 residues. Germline V gives CDR1 LNHDA, CDR2 SQIVND (reference sequence). The chain's CDR3 is CASRRLVTSGTDTQYF. In DNA, the CDR3 is TGTGCCAGTAGACGGCTCGTGACTAGCGGGACAGATACGCAGTATTTT.

This clone came up once. This sequence joins TRBV2 and TRBJ1-4; 9 bases line up with TRBD1. V gave up 6 bases and J gave up 6 bases; unmatched junction bases: 11. The CDR3 runs to 16 residues. Germline V gene sequence: CDR1 SNHLY, CDR2 FYNNEI. CDR3 nucleotides: TGTGCCAGCAGGAATTTCCGGGACAGGGTATATGAAAAACTGTTTTTT. Its protein is CASRNFRDRVYEKLFF. The variable domain in full, completed from reference TRBV2 and TRBJ1-4, reads EPEVTQTPSHQVTQMGQEVILRCVPISNHLYFYWYRQILGQKVEFLVSFYNNEISEKSEIFDDQFSVERPDGSNFTLKIRSTKLEDSAMYFCASRNFRDRVYEKLFFGSGTQLSVL.

This clone was counted between two and nine times. CDR3 nucleotide sequence: TGTGCCAGCAGCTTTGGACAGGCCTATGGCTACACCTTC. Amino acid sequence: CASSFGQAYGYTF. The chain combines TRBV4-2 with TRBJ1-2; the match to TRBD1 covers 7 bases. Germline loops: CDR1 LGHNA, CDR2 YNFKEQ. V lost 5 bases, J lost 4 bases, and 4 bases stayed unmatched. The CDR3 is made up of 13 amino acids.

The chain has TRBV5-6 and TRBJ2-7; the D gene could be TRBD1 or TRBD2 (7 bases each). Germline lookup yields CDR1 SGHDT and CDR2 YYEEEE. This CDR3 comprises 13 residues. Trimming cost V 9 bases and J 1 base, with 14 bases left between them. The CDR3 here is CATGGGESYEQYF. The CDR3 coding sequence is TGTGCCACAGGGGGGGGTGAATCCTACGAGCAGTACTTC.

The chain combines TRBV29-1 with TRBJ2-3; a possible D gene is TRBD1 (6 bases). CDR1 SQVTM and CDR2 ANQGSEA come from the germline V gene. The V end lost 5 bases, the J end lost 4 bases, and 10 bases lay between the germline ends. This CDR3 has 12 residues. CDR3: CSVRPGADTQYF. As DNA, the CDR3 is TGCAGCGTTCGTCCAGGGGCAGATACGCAGTATTTT.

The table lists this clone with a count of one. The chain carries TRBV7-9 and TRBJ2-1; 10 nucleotides agree with TRBD2. Trimming removed 7 bases from V and 8 bases from J; junction bases left unmatched: 8. The CDR3 loop spans 14 amino acids. Germline V gene lookup returns CDR1 SEHNR and CDR2 FQNEAQ (reference sequence). The CDR3 here is CASNRLAGVDEQFF. In DNA form, the CDR3 reads TGTGCCAGCAACCGCCTAGCGGGAGTTGATGAGCAGTTCTTC.

The V call is TRBV27, the J call TRBJ2-7; 7 nucleotides agree with TRBD2. Trimming took 2 bases from V and 6 from J; bases not matched to a gene: 7. The CDR3 spans 14 residues. Germline lookup yields CDR1 MNHEY and CDR2 SMNVEV (reference sequence). Here the CDR3 reads CASSLMGLSLEQYF. Here the CDR3 DNA reads TGTGCCAGCAGTTTAATGGGACTAAGTCTCGAGCAGTACTTC.

This clone was detected only a few times. The V call is TRBV5-5, the J call TRBJ1-3, with D possibly being TRBD1 (5 bases). CDR3 length: 14 amino acids. The V end was cut by 0 bases, the J end by 4 bases, with 8 bases between. CDR1 and CDR2 (germline): SGHKS, YYEKEE (reference sequence). The CDR3 DNA is TGTGCCAGCAGCTTGGCGGGGCGGGGAAACACCATATATTTT. It is translated as CASSLAGRGNTIYF.

The V call is TRBV12-5, the J call TRBJ2-2, with 9 bases that match TRBD2. V lost 6 bases, J lost 7 bases, and 6 bases stayed unmatched. Germline CDR1 is LGHNT and CDR2 is FRNRAP. This CDR3 has 14 amino acids. The CDR3 region is CASGRAGGGGELFF. The CDR3 coding sequence is TGTGCTAGTGGAAGAGCGGGGGGTGGCGGGGAGCTGTTTTTT.